This TCR beta chain was captured by sequencing in a study of vaccination effects on CD4 cells after COVID-19. Whole-study context: Ahead of sequencing, the ViraFEST assay grew antigen-specific CD4+ T cells using viral peptide pools.

Findings and limits, study-wide: In vaccinees who were healthy, merely 1 out of 255 vaccine-induced clones cross-reacted with common cold coronaviruses.

This clone appeared a few times. Antigen unknown. Culturing for nine to ten days preceded CD4+ T cell isolation. Two-dose BNT162b2 or mRNA-1273 vaccination was given to participants. Profiling relied on immunoSEQ multiplex PCR, and the TCRdb table lists in-frame clones only, not all of them. The sample holds fewer than 75,000 clones, less than 85% seen once. Trimming removed 0 bases at V and 6 bases at J, with 12 bases between. This CDR3 is built from 15 residues. Germline CDR1 SGHRS, CDR2 YFSETQ. The chain carries TRBV5-1 and TRBJ2-2; D gene uncertain. The clonotype comes from a human donor who received a COVID-19 vaccine. The input for sequencing was CD4+ T cells from PBMCs cultured without peptide, taken after COVID-19 vaccination. The CDR3 bases are TGCGCCAGCAGCTTGGGTGCTGGGTTCGCCGGGGAGCTGTTTTTT. As protein: CASSLGAGFAGELFF.